This T cell receptor (beta chain) was identified in a study of immune cell composition in non-small cell lung cancer. Study results and limitations: Tumour TCR-beta clonality showed no significant link to smoking pack-years.

As regards this clone: Its antigen is unknown.

TCRdb's copy holds only in-frame clones and misses some; the assay was immunoSEQ multiplex PCR. This sample has under 9,000 clones; 67% occur once, and the top ten carry about 23%. Normal lung was sampled as far from the tumour as possible, at least 3 cm. Sequences were obtained from non-adjacent lung tissue. The origin of this receptor is a human donor with non-small cell lung cancer.

CDR3 loop: CASSPSVLTEAFF. The CDR3 DNA follows: TGCGCCAGCAGCCCCTCGGTGCTCACTGAAGCTTTCTTT. V is TRBV5-1 and J is TRBJ1-1; D gene uncertain. The CDR3 has 13 residues. The germline V and J ends were trimmed by 4 bases and 4 bases, with 11 bases remaining between them. Germline V CDR1 and CDR2: SGHRS, YFSETQ.